Below, 18 T cell receptor beta chains from the same sample are listed, as sequenced in a study of pediatric ulcerative colitis. Measured with immunoSEQ multiplex PCR; TCRdb has only the in-frame clones, and not every one. The sample has about 5,800 clones, around nine tenths seen once. Sample: blood. These receptors were taken from a girl aged 10 to 17 who was a control in a study of pediatric ulcerative colitis.

This clone was found once. This rearrangement joins TRBV28 to TRBJ1-1, with D tentatively TRBD1 (5 bases). V was pared by 6 bases and J by 1 base, with 15 bases between. CDR1 and CDR2 from the germline V gene are MDHEN and SYDVKM. The CDR3 length is 15 residues. CDR3 sequence: CASSPGGSRNTEAFF. CDR3 nucleotides: TGTGCCAGCAGCCCGGGGGGGAGTCGGAACACTGAAGCTTTCTTT.

Written as DNA, the CDR3 is TGTGCCAGCAGCCAAGATAAGCGGGAAGTAAATGAGCAGTTCTTC. It is translated as CASSQDKREVNEQFF. The rearrangement uses TRBV4-2 and TRBJ2-1; TRBD2 agrees at 7 bases. V lost 0 bases to trimming and J lost 7 bases; unmatched junction nucleotides: 6. Germline V gene data show CDR1 as LGHNA and CDR2 as YNFKEQ. The CDR3 loop spans 15 amino acids.

The CDR3 spells CASSILAGGASFSQPQHF. The CDR3 DNA reads TGTGCCAGTAGTATATTGGCAGGGGGCGCAAGTTTTAGTCAGCCCCAGCATTTT. The chain couples TRBV19 to TRBJ1-5; 8 bases map to TRBD1. V trimming: 2 bases; J trimming: 6 bases; junction bases outside the gene matches: 15. The CDR3 consists of 18 residues. Looked up from germline, CDR1 is LNHDA and CDR2 is SQIVND (reference sequence).

The rearrangement uses TRBV28 and TRBJ2-3; 7 bases are shared with TRBD1. Trimming removed 11 bases from V and 2 bases from J; junction bases left unmatched: 13. The CDR3 is made up of 15 amino acids. Germline CDR1 is MDHEN and CDR2 is SYDVKM. The CDR3 sequence: CAGRPNRGATDTQYF. CDR3 coding DNA: TGTGCCGGAAGACCAAACAGGGGAGCCACAGATACGCAGTATTTT.

The V call is TRBV7-9, the J call TRBJ1-2, with D tentatively TRBD1 (6 bases). Germline V CDR1 and CDR2: SEHNR, FQNEAQ (reference sequence). The CDR3 is 11 residues long. CDR3 loop: CAGGGEDGYTF. The DNA of the CDR3 is TGTGCAGGGGGAGGAGAGGATGGCTACACCTTC. The whole variable domain, filled in from reference TRBV7-9 and TRBJ1-2, reads DTGVSQNPRHKITKRGQNVTFRCDPISEHNRLYWYRQTLGQGPEFLTYFQNEAQLEKSRLLSDRFSAERPKGSFSTLEIQRTEQGDSAMYLCAGGGEDGYTFGSGTRLTVV.

This clone is a singleton in its sample. The genes are TRBV18 and TRBJ2-2; TRBD2 agrees at 7 bases. The CDR3 spans 17 residues. Germline values: CDR1 KGHSH, CDR2 LQKENI. J was trimmed by 8 bases and V by 4 bases; bases with no gene match: 16. CDR3 loop: CASSRPAAGVRSGELFF. In nucleotides, the CDR3 is TGTGCCAGCTCACGGCCTGCTGCGGGAGTACGGTCGGGGGAGCTGTTTTTT.

The rearrangement uses TRBV28 and TRBJ2-7; 7 nucleotides match TRBD2. The CDR3 extends over 16 amino acids. After removal of 6 bases from V and 0 bases from J, the junction contained 11 bases not matched to a gene. The V gene's germline CDR1 is MDHEN and CDR2 SYDVKM. Here the CDR3 DNA reads TGTGCCAGCAGCCTTCCGATGGGGAGGGGCTCCTACGAGCAGTACTTC. It yields the protein CASSLPMGRGSYEQYF.

The chain combines TRBV5-1 with TRBJ2-7, with 7 bases identical to TRBD1. The junction had 9 bases not matched to a gene; V was cut back by 4 bases and J by 2 bases. The V gene's germline CDR1 is SGHRS and CDR2 YFSETQ. This CDR3 comprises 15 residues. CDR3 nucleotides: TGCGCCAGCAGCCATCTTAGGACAGGACCCTACGAGCAGTACTTC. It yields the protein CASSHLRTGPYEQYF.

The V call is TRBV2, the J call TRBJ1-1; no clear D gene. Trimming removed 6 bases from V and 0 bases from J, with 11 bases in between. This CDR3 contains 14 residues. Germline V lookup: CDR1 SNHLY, CDR2 FYNNEI. The CDR3 DNA follows: TGTGCCAGCAGAGCCGGACTGATGAACACTGAAGCTTTCTTT. It specifies CASRAGLMNTEAFF.

The V and J genes are TRBV6-4 and TRBJ1-1; D ambiguous. The CDR3 is made up of 13 amino acids. Deletions cut 6 bases from V and 1 base from J, with 9 bases between. The germline CDR1 and CDR2 sequences are MRHNA and SNTAGT. In DNA form, the CDR3 reads TGTGCCAGCAGGGACCAACCGAACACTGAAGCTTTCTTT. As protein: CASRDQPNTEAFF.

J is TRBJ2-3 and V is TRBV4-2, with TRBD2 identical over 7 bases. CDR1 and CDR2 from the germline V gene are LGHNA and YNFKEQ. The junction had 2 bases not matched to a gene; V was cut back by 0 bases and J by 2 bases. The CDR3 has 15 amino acids. CDR3 sequence reads: CASSQDERDTDTQYF. CDR3 DNA sequence: TGTGCCAGCAGCCAAGATGAGCGGGACACAGATACGCAGTATTTT.

The chain links TRBV5-8 to TRBJ1-5; D is ambiguous. V lost 1 base and J 4 bases, leaving 6 bases between the germline ends. The CDR3 is 13 amino acids. Germline V gene sequence: CDR1 SGHTS, CDR2 YDEGEE. For the CDR3, the DNA is TGTGCCAGCAGCTTGTTAGGGAATCAGCCCCAGCATTTT. It is translated as CASSLLGNQPQHF.

The rearrangement uses TRBV5-1 and TRBJ1-1; TRBD1 matches 8 bases. This CDR3 has 16 amino acids. J was trimmed by 4 bases and V by 0 bases; bases with no gene match: 8. CDR1 and CDR2 from the germline V gene are SGHRS and YFSETQ. The CDR3 reads CASSLGSGGFGTEAFF. The CDR3 DNA is TGCGCCAGCAGCTTGGGGTCAGGGGGCTTTGGCACTGAAGCTTTCTTT.

The genes are TRBV30 and TRBJ1-5; D is ambiguous. Trimming removed 2 bases at V and 0 bases at J, with 5 bases between. The CDR3 runs 13 residues. CDR1 GTSNPN and CDR2 SVGIG come from the germline V gene (reference sequence). The CDR3 DNA is TGTGCCTGGAGTTTAAATAGCAATCAGCCCCAGCATTTT. It is translated as CAWSLNSNQPQHF.

The rearrangement joins TRBV5-1 to TRBJ1-1, with a possible D match to TRBD1 (5 bases). Trimming took off 0 bases at V and 0 bases at J, with 9 bases between the two ends. Germline V CDR1 and CDR2: SGHRS, YFSETQ. The length of the CDR3 is 15 residues. The CDR3 nucleotides read TGCGCCAGCAGCTTGGTTGGGGGAATGAACACTGAAGCTTTCTTT. Its translation is CASSLVGGMNTEAFF.

The V gene is TRBV6-4, the J gene TRBJ2-2, with D hard to call. CDR1 MRHNA and CDR2 SNTAGT come from the germline V gene. CDR3 length equals 13 residues. The germline V and J ends were trimmed by 2 bases and 6 bases, with 7 bases remaining between them. The DNA of the CDR3 is TGTGCCAGCAGTGACAGCACGTCCGGGGAGCTGTTTTTT. Protein product: CASSDSTSGELFF.

This chain uses TRBV9 with TRBJ2-7, with TRBD1 matching over 7 bases. The CDR3 spans 13 residues. Germline V CDR1 and CDR2: SGDLS, YYNGEE. V lost 2 bases, J lost 3 bases, and 2 bases stayed unmatched. The CDR3 sequence is CASSVGDSYEQYF. The CDR3 DNA sequence: TGTGCCAGCAGCGTGGGGGACAGCTACGAGCAGTACTTC.

The count of this clone is one. This rearrangement joins TRBV30 to TRBJ1-5; D might be TRBD1 (6 bases). Trimming left V 0 bases short and J 4 bases short, with 13 bases between. The CDR3 spans 15 residues. CDR1 and CDR2 from the germline V gene are GTSNPN and SVGIG (reference sequence). The DNA of the CDR3 is TGTGCCTGGAGTGTCAAAGGGGGTGGGAATCAGCCCCAGCATTTT. Its translation is CAWSVKGGGNQPQHF.